What follows is one T cell receptor beta chain and its context. This sample is drawn from a study of blood T cell repertoires in COVID-19. Study background: Collection of acute and convalescent COVID-19 samples took place in the United States, Italy and Spain. The cDNA or gDNA used as material had been derived from T cells, B-cell-depleted T cells, or PBMCs.

As handled by the study authors: Nucleated cell number was recorded as an estimate derived from reference gene primer amplification. Produced via immunoSEQ multiplex PCR; TCRdb's table is partial and in-frame only. V, J and clone size reflect that table, while D and trimming were determined from the DNA. The repertoire has about 200,000 clones, approximately 90% of them found once; the top ten carry over 15%. The CDR3 extends over 14 amino acids. The V segment lost 5 bases and the J segment 7 bases; nucleotides outside the gene matches: 9. Looked up from germline, CDR1 is GTSNPN and CDR2 is SVGIG (reference sequence). Patients at the Seattle site were enrolled during active infection and followed longitudinally.

V is TRBV30 and J is TRBJ2-1; 9 bases map to TRBD1. The TCR originated in a man aged 50-59 years with COVID-19, enrolled during active disease. Sample: peripheral blood. Here the CDR3 DNA reads TGTGCCTGGGGGGGACAGGGAGGGTGGAATGAGCAGTTCTTC. It yields the protein CAWGGQGGWNEQFF.